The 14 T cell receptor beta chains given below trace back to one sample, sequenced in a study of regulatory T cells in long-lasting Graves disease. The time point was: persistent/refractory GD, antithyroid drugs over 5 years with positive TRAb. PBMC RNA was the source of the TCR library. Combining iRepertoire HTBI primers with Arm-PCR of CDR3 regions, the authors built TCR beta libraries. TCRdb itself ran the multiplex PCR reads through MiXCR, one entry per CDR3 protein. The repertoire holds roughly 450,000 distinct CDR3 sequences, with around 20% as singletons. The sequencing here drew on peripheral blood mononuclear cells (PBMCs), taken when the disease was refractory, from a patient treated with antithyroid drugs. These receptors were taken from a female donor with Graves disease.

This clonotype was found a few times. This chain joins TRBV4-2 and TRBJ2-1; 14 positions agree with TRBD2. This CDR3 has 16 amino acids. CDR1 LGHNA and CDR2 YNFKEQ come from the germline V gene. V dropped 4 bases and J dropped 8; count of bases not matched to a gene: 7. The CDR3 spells CASSPEGTSGSYEQFF. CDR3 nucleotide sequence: TGTGCCAGCAGCCCGGAAGGGACTAGCGGGAGCTATGAGCAGTTCTTC.

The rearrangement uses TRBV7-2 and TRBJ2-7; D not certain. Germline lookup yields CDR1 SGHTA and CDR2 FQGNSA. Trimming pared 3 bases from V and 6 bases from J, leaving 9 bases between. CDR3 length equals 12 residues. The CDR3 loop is CASSLSACEQYF. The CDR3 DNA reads TGTGCCAGCAGCTTGAGCGCCTGCGAGCAGTACTTC.

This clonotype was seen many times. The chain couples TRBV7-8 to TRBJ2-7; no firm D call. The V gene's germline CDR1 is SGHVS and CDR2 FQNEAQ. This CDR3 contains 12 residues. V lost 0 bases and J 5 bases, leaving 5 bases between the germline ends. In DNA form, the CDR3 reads TGTGCCAGCAGCTTAGCCGCTCACGAGCAGTACTTC. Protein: CASSLAAHEQYF.

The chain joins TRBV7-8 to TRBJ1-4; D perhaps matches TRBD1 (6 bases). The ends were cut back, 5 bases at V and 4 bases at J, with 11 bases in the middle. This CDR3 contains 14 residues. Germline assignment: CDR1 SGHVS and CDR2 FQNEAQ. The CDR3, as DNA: TGTGCCAGCAGCCCAGGGGCTCGTAATGAAAAACTGTTTTTT. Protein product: CASSPGARNEKLFF.

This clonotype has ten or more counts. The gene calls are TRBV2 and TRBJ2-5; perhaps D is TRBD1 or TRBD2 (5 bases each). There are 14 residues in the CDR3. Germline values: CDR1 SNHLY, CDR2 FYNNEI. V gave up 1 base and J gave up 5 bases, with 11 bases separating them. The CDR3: CASSEEVGDETQYF. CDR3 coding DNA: TGTGCCAGCAGTGAAGAGGTCGGGGACGAGACCCAGTACTTC.

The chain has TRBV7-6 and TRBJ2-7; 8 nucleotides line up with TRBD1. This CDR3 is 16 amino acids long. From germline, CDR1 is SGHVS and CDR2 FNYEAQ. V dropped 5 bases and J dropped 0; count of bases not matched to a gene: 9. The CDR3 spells CASSPSTGVGSYEQYF. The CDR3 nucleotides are TGTGCCAGCAGCCCCTCGACAGGGGTGGGCTCCTACGAGCAGTACTTC.

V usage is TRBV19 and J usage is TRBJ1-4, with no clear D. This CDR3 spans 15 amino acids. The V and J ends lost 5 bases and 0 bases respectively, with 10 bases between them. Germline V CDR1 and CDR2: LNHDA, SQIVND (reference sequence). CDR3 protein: CASSGGDATNEKLFF. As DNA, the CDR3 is TGTGCCAGTAGTGGAGGAGACGCAACTAATGAAAAACTGTTTTTT.

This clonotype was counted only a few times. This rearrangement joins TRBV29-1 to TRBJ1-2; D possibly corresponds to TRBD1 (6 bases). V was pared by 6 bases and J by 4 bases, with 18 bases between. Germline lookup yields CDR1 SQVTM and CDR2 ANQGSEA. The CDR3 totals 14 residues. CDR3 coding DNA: TGCAGCGTCCGACCTCCGGGACAAAGCTATGGCTACACCTTC. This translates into CSVRPPGQSYGYTF.

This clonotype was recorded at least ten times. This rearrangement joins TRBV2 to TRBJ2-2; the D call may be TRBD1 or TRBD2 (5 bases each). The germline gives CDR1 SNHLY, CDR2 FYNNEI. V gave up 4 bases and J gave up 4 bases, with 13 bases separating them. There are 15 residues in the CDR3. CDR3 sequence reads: CASSGGRPRTGELFF. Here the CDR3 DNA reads TGTGCCAGCAGTGGGGGGAGACCTCGCACCGGGGAGCTGTTTTTT.

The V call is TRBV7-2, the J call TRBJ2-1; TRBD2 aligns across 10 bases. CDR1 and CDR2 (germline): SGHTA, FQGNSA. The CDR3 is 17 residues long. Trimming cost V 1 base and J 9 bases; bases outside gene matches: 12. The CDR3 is CASSLVRSSGRHTEQFF. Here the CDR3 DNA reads TGTGCCAGCAGCTTAGTGCGGTCTAGCGGGAGACACACTGAGCAGTTCTTC.

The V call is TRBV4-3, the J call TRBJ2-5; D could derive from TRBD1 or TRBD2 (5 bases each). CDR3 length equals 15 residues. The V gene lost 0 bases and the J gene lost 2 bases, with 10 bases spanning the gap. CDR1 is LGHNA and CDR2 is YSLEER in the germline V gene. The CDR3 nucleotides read TGCGCCAGCAGCCAAGATTACAGGACTCAAGAGACCCAGTACTTC. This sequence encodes CASSQDYRTQETQYF.

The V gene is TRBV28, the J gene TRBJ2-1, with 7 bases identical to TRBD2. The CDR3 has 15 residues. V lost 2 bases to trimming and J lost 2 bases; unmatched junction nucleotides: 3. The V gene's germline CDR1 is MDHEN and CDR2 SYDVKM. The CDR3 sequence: CASSLGGLAYNEQFF. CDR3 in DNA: TGTGCCAGCAGTTTAGGTGGACTAGCCTACAATGAGCAGTTCTTC.

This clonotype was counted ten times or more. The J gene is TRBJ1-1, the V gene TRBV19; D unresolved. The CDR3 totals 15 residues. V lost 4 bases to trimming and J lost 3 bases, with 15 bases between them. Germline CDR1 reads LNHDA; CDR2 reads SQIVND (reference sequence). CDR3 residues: CASSKAATGYTEAFF. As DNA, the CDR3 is TGTGCCAGTAGTAAGGCTGCGACGGGGTACACTGAAGCTTTCTTT.

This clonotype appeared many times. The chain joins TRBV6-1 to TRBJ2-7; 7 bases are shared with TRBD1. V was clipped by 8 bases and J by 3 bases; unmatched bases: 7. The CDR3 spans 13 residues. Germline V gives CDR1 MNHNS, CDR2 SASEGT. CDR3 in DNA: TGTGCCAGCCGGGCGCGGACAGGCTACGAGCAGTACTTC. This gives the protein CASRARTGYEQYF.